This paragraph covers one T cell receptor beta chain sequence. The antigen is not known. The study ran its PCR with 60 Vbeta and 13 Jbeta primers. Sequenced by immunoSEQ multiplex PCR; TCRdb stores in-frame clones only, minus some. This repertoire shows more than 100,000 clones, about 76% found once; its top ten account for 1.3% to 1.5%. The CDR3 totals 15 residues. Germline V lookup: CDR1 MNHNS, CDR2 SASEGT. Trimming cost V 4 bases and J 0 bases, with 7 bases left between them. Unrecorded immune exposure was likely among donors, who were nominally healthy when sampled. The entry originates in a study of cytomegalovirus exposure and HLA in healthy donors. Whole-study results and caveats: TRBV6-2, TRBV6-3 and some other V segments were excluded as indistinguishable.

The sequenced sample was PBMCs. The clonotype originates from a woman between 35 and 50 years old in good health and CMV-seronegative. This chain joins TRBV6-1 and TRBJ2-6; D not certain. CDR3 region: CASSAQLSGANVLTF. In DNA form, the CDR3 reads TGTGCCAGCAGTGCACAGCTCTCTGGGGCCAACGTCCTGACTTTC.